This entry lists 11 T cell receptor beta chains sequenced from one sample in a study of blood T cell repertoires in COVID-19. The assay was immunoSEQ multiplex PCR, and TCRdb's table has in-frame clones only and misses some. The profile shows about 200,000 clones, 65% to 90% of them singletons. The material sequenced was PBMCs or T cells enriched from blood (not recorded which). These receptors were collected from a woman aged 25 to 39 who had been exposed to COVID-19.

This sequence joins TRBV14 and TRBJ2-7; possibly TRBD1 for D (5 bases). The CDR3 consists of 15 residues. Trimming left V 0 bases short and J 2 bases short, with 11 bases between. Germline loops: CDR1 SGHDN, CDR2 FVKESK. In nucleotides, the CDR3 is TGTGCCAGCAGCCAAGATACCCAGACAGCCTACGAGCAGTACTTC. It translates to CASSQDTQTAYEQYF.

The table lists this clone with a count of one. The V gene is TRBV2, the J gene TRBJ1-5; D possibly corresponds to TRBD1 (5 bases). The CDR3 loop spans 15 amino acids. From germline, CDR1 is SNHLY and CDR2 FYNNEI. Between the trimmed V and J ends, which lost 4 bases and 7 bases, there was a span of 17 bases. CDR3 sequence reads: CASSAQSGDSQPQHF. In DNA form, the CDR3 reads TGTGCCAGCAGTGCGCAGTCGGGGGACTCCCAGCCCCAGCATTTT.

This clone occurred a few times. Additional DNA sequences in this sample encode the identical CDR3. J is TRBJ1-4 and V is TRBV5-1; TRBD1 might be the D (5 bases). The ends were cut back, 0 bases at V and 7 bases at J, with 13 bases in the middle. Looked up from germline, CDR1 is SGHRS and CDR2 is YFSETQ. This CDR3 has 15 residues. The CDR3 coding sequence is TGCGCCAGCAGCTTGGATACCGGGACTGGTGAAAAACTGTTTTTT. Amino acids: CASSLDTGTGEKLFF.

As to this clone: Its ends do not fully match the called genes, so a read error is possible. The chain combines TRBV7-7 with TRBJ1-5; possible D gene TRBD1, 6 bases. The CDR3 length is 16 residues. In germline, CDR1 is SSHAT, CDR2 FNYEAQ (reference sequence). CDR3 region: CASSCPGQKGNQPQHF. The CDR3 bases are TGTGCTAGCAGTTGCCCCGGACAGAAGGGCAATCAGCCCCAGCATTTT.

This clone was picked up one time. This chain uses TRBV6-5 with TRBJ2-3, with 7 nucleotides matching TRBD1. Germline-derived CDR1 and CDR2 are MNHEY and SVGAGI. CDR3 size: 15 residues. V lost 4 bases, J lost 0 bases, and 4 bases stayed unmatched. DNA for the CDR3: TGTGCCAGCAGTTTTTTGACAGGGAGCACAGATACGCAGTATTTT. Translation gives CASSFLTGSTDTQYF.

This clone was recorded only once. V gene TRBV3-1 (or the pseudogene TRBV3-2) combines with J gene TRBJ1-2; 12 bases are shared with TRBD1. CDR1 is LGHDT and CDR2 is YNNKEL in the germline V gene (reference sequence). The CDR3 has 15 residues. With 1 base clipped from V and 6 bases from J, the junction kept 3 bases outside the gene matches. The chain's CDR3 is CASSQGGQGADGYTF. Here the CDR3 DNA reads TGTGCCAGCAGCCAAGGGGGACAGGGGGCTGATGGCTACACCTTC.

The CDR3 protein is CSVEDRGTEAFF. The CDR3 nucleotides are TGCAGCGTAGAGGACAGGGGGACTGAAGCTTTCTTT. This rearrangement joins TRBV29-1 to TRBJ1-1; 10 bases line up with TRBD1. Germline values: CDR1 SQVTM, CDR2 ANQGSEA. The CDR3 extends over 12 amino acids. Trimming removed 6 bases from V and 5 bases from J; junction bases left unmatched: 3.

This rearrangement joins TRBV3-1 (or the pseudogene TRBV3-2) to TRBJ2-7; D remains unclear. The V and J ends lost 1 base and 4 bases respectively, with 8 bases between them. The CDR3 extends over 13 amino acids. Germline CDR1 reads LGHDT; CDR2 reads YNNKEL (reference sequence). CDR3: CASSQAPSYEQYF. The DNA for the CDR3 is TGTGCCAGCAGCCAAGCCCCCTCTTACGAGCAGTACTTC.

Only a few counts were recorded for this clone. The rearrangement links TRBV28 to TRBJ1-1; D gene ambiguous. The CDR3 has 14 residues. Per germline, CDR1 MDHEN and CDR2 SYDVKM. The V end lost 2 bases, the J end lost 0 bases, and 7 bases lay between the germline ends. The CDR3 DNA reads as TGTGCCAGCAGTTTAACGCGGATGAACACTGAAGCTTTCTTT. Encoded protein: CASSLTRMNTEAFF.

In DNA, the CDR3 is TGTGCCAGCAGCGACCAGGCGAACACTGAAGCTTTCTTT. This encodes CASSDQANTEAFF. V gene TRBV9 combines with J gene TRBJ1-1; no clear D gene. The length of the CDR3 is 13 residues. CDR1 is SGDLS, CDR2 YYNGEE, per germline. Deletions cut 3 bases from V and 1 base from J, with 7 bases between.

This clone was observed a handful of times. The chain links TRBV29-1 to TRBJ1-2, with 7 bases fitting TRBD1. Germline values: CDR1 SQVTM, CDR2 ANQGSEA. The J segment lost 4 bases and the V segment lost 1 base, leaving 6 bases of the junction unmatched. CDR3 length: 14 residues. The CDR3 loop reads CSVEATGVAYGYTF. Here the CDR3 DNA reads TGCAGCGTTGAAGCAACAGGGGTAGCCTATGGCTACACCTTC.